Listed below are T cell receptor beta chains from one sample, sequenced in a study of cytomegalovirus exposure and HLA in healthy donors. Assay: immunoSEQ multiplex PCR; the TCRdb copy retains only in-frame clones and omits some. The table lists around 150,000 clones, roughly four fifths of them singletons. The material sequenced was PBMCs. The receptors stem from a woman between 40 and 50 years old in good health and CMV-seronegative. Each CDR3 is given with its conserved first and last residue. Fields, in order: D gene, J gene, clone size, V gene, CDR3 protein, CDR3 DNA. A D gene is named only where the DNA matches it firmly. Expanded clones get a size class; other rows say once, few or many, or leave the size out.

d_gene: .; j_gene: TRBJ1-1; abundance: .; v_gene: TRBV11-3; CDR3aa: CASSLTRTGEAFF; CDR3nt: TGTGCCAGCAGCTTAACCCGAACAGGGGAAGCTTTCTTT
d_gene: TRBD1; j_gene: TRBJ2-7; abundance: few; v_gene: TRBV7-3; CDR3aa: CASSTTGGRNEQYF; CDR3nt: TGTGCCAGCAGCACTACAGGGGGCCGGAACGAGCAGTACTTC
d_gene: .; j_gene: TRBJ2-5; abundance: .; v_gene: TRBV11-2; CDR3aa: CASRRERWDQETQYF; CDR3nt: TGTGCCAGCAGGCGGGAAAGGTGGGATCAAGAGACCCAGTACTTC
d_gene: TRBD2; j_gene: TRBJ2-3; abundance: once; v_gene: TRBV10-3; CDR3aa: CAISESTEAGVTDTQYF; CDR3nt: TGTGCCATCAGTGAGTCGACGGAAGCGGGGGTCACAGATACGCAGTATTTT
d_gene: TRBD1; j_gene: TRBJ2-5; abundance: once; v_gene: TRBV2; CDR3aa: CASRPTGQKETQYF; CDR3nt: TGTGCCAGCAGGCCGACGGGACAGAAAGAGACCCAGTACTTC
d_gene: TRBD2; j_gene: TRBJ2-1; abundance: .; v_gene: TRBV30; CDR3aa: CAWSTSGRINEQFF; CDR3nt: TGTGCCTGGAGTACTAGCGGGAGAATAAATGAGCAGTTCTTC
d_gene: .; j_gene: TRBJ1-4; abundance: .; v_gene: TRBV9; CDR3aa: CASSGSGYGEKLFF; CDR3nt: TGTGCCAGCAGCGGATCAGGGTACGGTGAAAAACTGTTTTTT
d_gene: .; j_gene: TRBJ2-7; abundance: .; v_gene: TRBV5-1; CDR3aa: CASSLGDKYYEQYF; CDR3nt: TGCGCCAGCAGCTTGGGGGACAAATACTACGAGCAGTACTTC
d_gene: TRBD1; j_gene: TRBJ2-7; abundance: .; v_gene: TRBV5-4; CDR3aa: CASSFQGDSYEQYF; CDR3nt: TGTGCCAGCAGCTTTCAGGGGGACTCCTACGAGCAGTACTTC
d_gene: .; j_gene: TRBJ2-7; abundance: .; v_gene: TRBV28; CDR3aa: CASSFADRPEEQYF; CDR3nt: TGTGCCAGCAGTTTTGCTGACAGGCCTGAAGAGCAGTACTTC
d_gene: .; j_gene: TRBJ2-3; abundance: .; v_gene: TRBV5-1; CDR3aa: CASTSGRGGDTQYF; CDR3nt: TGCGCCAGCACCTCAGGGAGGGGGGGAGATACGCAGTATTTT
d_gene: .; j_gene: TRBJ2-7; abundance: .; v_gene: TRBV19; CDR3aa: CASSRAGPYEQYF; CDR3nt: TGTGCCAGTAGTAGGGCAGGCCCATACGAGCAGTACTTC
d_gene: TRBD1; j_gene: TRBJ1-2; abundance: .; v_gene: TRBV10-3; CDR3aa: CAISENIRGQLFYTF; CDR3nt: TGTGCCATCAGTGAGAATATTCGGGGACAGCTTTTCTACACCTTC
d_gene: .; j_gene: TRBJ2-7; abundance: .; v_gene: TRBV7-9; CDR3aa: CASSPGSTYEQYF; CDR3nt: TGTGCCAGCAGTCCCGGGTCCACCTACGAGCAGTACTTC
d_gene: TRBD1; j_gene: TRBJ1-3; abundance: .; v_gene: TRBV6-1; CDR3aa: CASSESGGGNTIYF; CDR3nt: TGTGCCAGCAGTGAATCAGGGGGTGGAAACACCATATATTTT
d_gene: .; j_gene: TRBJ2-5; abundance: few; v_gene: TRBV18; CDR3aa: CASSPFAGETQYF; CDR3nt: TGTGCCAGCTCACCATTTGCCGGAGAGACCCAGTACTTC
d_gene: TRBD1; j_gene: TRBJ1-1; abundance: .; v_gene: TRBV23-1; CDR3aa: CASSLQGQGATWGNTEAFF; CDR3nt: TGCGCCAGCAGCCTCCAGGGACAGGGGGCGACGTGGGGGAACACTGAAGCTTTCTTT
d_gene: .; j_gene: TRBJ2-7; abundance: .; v_gene: TRBV11-3; CDR3aa: CASSLQGRDEQYF; CDR3nt: TGTGCCAGCAGCTTGCAGGGAAGGGACGAGCAGTACTTC
d_gene: .; j_gene: TRBJ1-3; abundance: once; v_gene: TRBV19; CDR3aa: CASSVSLSPGNTIYF; CDR3nt: TGTGCCAGTAGTGTGAGCCTCTCACCCGGAAACACCATATATTTT
d_gene: TRBD2; j_gene: TRBJ2-2; abundance: .; v_gene: TRBV2; CDR3aa: CASFYGEGTGELFF; CDR3nt: TGTGCCAGCTTTTACGGGGAGGGGACCGGGGAGCTGTTTTTT
d_gene: .; j_gene: TRBJ2-5; abundance: few; v_gene: TRBV30; CDR3aa: CAWSGQGQETQYF; CDR3nt: TGTGCCTGGAGTGGGCAGGGGCAAGAGACCCAGTACTTC
d_gene: .; j_gene: TRBJ1-1; abundance: .; v_gene: TRBV2; CDR3aa: CASTEDRSGTEAFF; CDR3nt: TGTGCCAGCACCGAGGACAGATCCGGCACTGAAGCTTTCTTT
d_gene: TRBD1; j_gene: TRBJ2-3; abundance: .; v_gene: TRBV28; CDR3aa: CASSLEDRGQYF; CDR3nt: TGTGCCAGCAGTTTAGAGGACAGGGGTCAGTATTTT
d_gene: .; j_gene: TRBJ1-1; abundance: few; v_gene: TRBV19; CDR3aa: CASSTRHGGEAFF; CDR3nt: TGTGCCAGTAGTACCAGACACGGGGGTGAAGCTTTCTTT
d_gene: TRBD1; j_gene: TRBJ1-2; abundance: .; v_gene: TRBV7-9; CDR3aa: CASSLPGQGNGYTF; CDR3nt: TGTGCCAGCAGCCTCCCCGGACAGGGAAATGGCTACACCTTC
d_gene: TRBD1; j_gene: TRBJ1-4; abundance: .; v_gene: TRBV5-1; CDR3aa: CASSRGQGAGEKLFF; CDR3nt: TGCGCCAGCAGCCGAGGCCAGGGGGCTGGTGAAAAACTGTTTTTT
d_gene: TRBD2; j_gene: TRBJ2-2; abundance: .; v_gene: TRBV5-1; CDR3aa: CASSSAGVGGELFF; CDR3nt: TGCGCCAGCAGCTCAGCGGGAGTCGGAGGGGAGCTGTTTTTT
d_gene: .; j_gene: TRBJ2-5; abundance: .; v_gene: TRBV6-1; CDR3aa: CASSEMGYRQETQYF; CDR3nt: TGTGCCAGCAGTGAGATGGGATACAGGCAAGAGACCCAGTACTTC